This passage covers 19 T cell receptor beta chains from one sample sequenced in a study of cytomegalovirus exposure and HLA in healthy donors. Vbeta (60) and Jbeta (13) primers were used in the PCR. The method was immunoSEQ multiplex PCR; TCRdb's version includes in-frame clones alone and lacks a portion of them. The sample yields around 110,000 clones, around 10% seen once. Sequences were obtained from PBMCs. The receptor set was obtained from a man aged 30 to 45 in good health and CMV-seronegative.

The rearrangement links TRBV9 to TRBJ1-4, with TRBD1 matching over 7 bases. Germline V lookup: CDR1 SGDLS, CDR2 YYNGEE. This CDR3 comprises 15 residues. V shed 4 bases and J 2 bases; nucleotides not matched to a gene: 5. The CDR3 nucleotides are TGTGCCAGCAGCTCCTCAGGGGGGACTAATGAAAAACTGTTTTTT. Amino acid sequence: CASSSSGGTNEKLFF.

This clone was seen a few times. The V and J genes are TRBV10-3 and TRBJ2-1; D gene uncertain. The CDR3 contains 12 residues. Germline V lookup: CDR1 ENHRY, CDR2 SYGVKD. Trimming cost V 6 bases and J 9 bases, with 12 bases left between them. As DNA, the CDR3 is TGTGCCATCAGCTTTCCCGCGGCTGAGCAGTTCTTC. Protein product: CAISFPAAEQFF.

This sequence joins TRBV5-4 and TRBJ2-3; TRBD2 matches 7 bases. The trim removed 3 bases at V and 3 bases at J, leaving 7 bases unmatched. The CDR3 loop spans 15 amino acids. CDR1 is SGHNT and CDR2 is YYREEE in the germline V gene (reference sequence). The CDR3 nucleotides read TGTGCCAGCAGCTGGGAGGGGCAGGGTACAGATACGCAGTATTTT. It specifies CASSWEGQGTDTQYF.

The table lists this clone with a few counts. The rearrangement joins TRBV5-1 to TRBJ2-7, with a possible D match to TRBD2 (5 bases). CDR1 and CDR2 (germline): SGHRS, YFSETQ. This CDR3 has 13 residues. V lost 4 bases, J lost 0 bases, and 8 bases lay in between. The CDR3 sequence is CASSRDGSYEQYF. The CDR3, as DNA: TGCGCCAGCAGCCGGGATGGCTCCTACGAGCAGTACTTC.

The V gene is TRBV10-1, the J gene TRBJ2-2; D may be TRBD1 (5 bases). Deletions cut 6 bases from V and 4 bases from J, with 9 bases between. CDR3 length: 13 amino acids. Germline-derived CDR1 and CDR2 are WNHNN and SYGVQD (reference sequence). The CDR3 spells CASSEDSTGELFF. The CDR3 nucleotides are TGCGCCAGCAGCGAAGACAGCACCGGGGAGCTGTTTTTT.

This clone was found a few times. The V call is TRBV7-8, the J call TRBJ1-2, with D perhaps matching TRBD1 (5 bases). With 0 bases removed from V and 5 bases from J, the gap between germline ends came to 19 bases. Germline V gene sequence: CDR1 SGHVS, CDR2 FQNEAQ. The CDR3 is 17 residues long. The CDR3 spells CASSLAAPWRRDYGYTF. The CDR3 DNA reads as TGTGCCAGCAGCTTAGCAGCCCCCTGGCGCAGGGATTATGGCTACACCTTC.

This chain uses TRBV28 with TRBJ2-1; 9 bases are a match to TRBD1. V dropped 1 base and J dropped 15; count of bases not matched to a gene: 10. Germline CDR1 MDHEN, CDR2 SYDVKM. CDR3 length: 14 amino acids. The CDR3 nucleotides read TGTGCCAGCAGTTTATACGCTGAAGGGACAGGGCGGTTCTTC. Encoded protein: CASSLYAEGTGRFF. The whole variable domain, filled in from reference TRBV28 and TRBJ2-1, reads DVKVTQSSRYLVKRTGEKVFLECVQDMDHENMFWYRQDPGLGLRLIYFSYDVKMKEKGDIPEGYSVSREKKERFSLILESASTNQTSMYLCASSLYAEGTGRFFGPGTRLTVL.

Details on this clone: One junction end disagrees with the germline gene, perhaps due to a read error. The J gene is TRBJ2-7, the V gene TRBV5-4; 10 nucleotides agree with TRBD2. Germline V gives CDR1 SGHNT, CDR2 YYREEE (reference sequence). This CDR3 region has 13 residues. This chain's CDR3 is CASRRNPRGTSDF. CDR3 coding DNA: TGTGCCAGCAGACGAAATCCCCGCGGGACTAGCGACTTC.

Turning to this clone: Other nucleotide sequences from this sample produce the same CDR3. The chain couples TRBV18 to TRBJ1-2, with 7 nucleotides matching TRBD1. The CDR3 is 13 amino acids. The germline CDR1 and CDR2 sequences are KGHSH and LQKENI. With 3 bases clipped from V and 5 bases from J, the junction kept 3 bases outside the gene matches. The CDR3 is CASSPGTDYGYTF. The CDR3 bases are TGTGCCAGCTCACCTGGGACAGATTATGGCTACACCTTC.

There are a few counts of this clone. The chain uses TRBV19 and TRBJ2-7; D possibly corresponds to TRBD1 (5 bases). This CDR3 spans 16 amino acids. CDR1 and CDR2 from the germline V gene are LNHDA and SQIVND (reference sequence). V was clipped by 1 base and J by 6 bases, with 19 bases between them. For the CDR3, the DNA is TGTGCCAGTAGTATAGCGGGCTGGGGCAGCCAGGGCGAGCAGTACTTC. It yields the protein CASSIAGWGSQGEQYF.

This clone has just a few counts. The gene calls are TRBV6-6 and TRBJ2-5; the match to TRBD1 covers 9 bases. CDR1 and CDR2 from the germline V gene are MNHNY and SVGAGI (reference sequence). Unmatched junction bases numbered 12, after V lost 8 bases and J lost 2 bases. This CDR3 contains 16 residues. CDR3 sequence: CASSEAEDRGQETQYF. Here the CDR3 DNA reads TGTGCCAGCTCGGAGGCGGAGGACAGGGGACAAGAGACCCAGTACTTC.

This chain links TRBV19 with TRBJ2-5; tentative D call: TRBD1 (5 bases). Germline values: CDR1 LNHDA, CDR2 SQIVND (reference sequence). Trimming removed 3 bases at V and 3 bases at J, with 11 bases between. The CDR3 is made up of 14 amino acids. The CDR3 region has the DNA TGTGCCAGTAGTATTTGGGGCAGGGAAGAGACCCAGTACTTC. Its protein is CASSIWGREETQYF.

This clone appeared a few times. The chain uses TRBV5-1 and TRBJ1-4, with 9 nucleotides matching TRBD1. CDR1 and CDR2 (germline): SGHRS, YFSETQ. V gave up 0 bases and J gave up 8 bases; unmatched junction bases: 8. The CDR3 totals 16 residues. This chain's CDR3 is CASSLGPQGAAEKLFF. The CDR3 coding sequence is TGCGCCAGCAGCTTGGGCCCACAGGGGGCCGCAGAAAAACTGTTTTTT.

This clone was found a few times. V and J are TRBV5-1 and TRBJ1-1; 9 bases are a match to TRBD1. Germline loops: CDR1 SGHRS, CDR2 YFSETQ. V lost 2 bases, J lost 1 base, and 6 bases stayed unmatched. The CDR3 spans 16 residues. The CDR3 is CASSFLGDRANTEAFF. CDR3 DNA sequence: TGCGCCAGCAGCTTTTTAGGGGACAGGGCGAACACTGAAGCTTTCTTT.

This clone has more than one count but fewer than ten. This chain uses TRBV10-3 with TRBJ1-6, with 9 bases that match TRBD1. Looked up from germline, CDR1 is ENHRY and CDR2 is SYGVKD. V shed 10 bases, J shed 7 bases, and the junction held 14 bases outside the gene matches. The length of the CDR3 is 16 residues. CDR3 sequence reads: CATLKGRTGGNSPLHF. CDR3 sequence (DNA): TGTGCCACCTTAAAGGGGCGAACAGGGGGCAATTCACCCCTCCACTTT.

The rearrangement uses TRBV5-6 and TRBJ1-1; D is undetermined. Germline lookup yields CDR1 SGHDT and CDR2 YYEEEE. V was shortened by 4 bases and J by 1 base, with 14 bases between the two germline ends. The CDR3 consists of 15 residues. CDR3 sequence (DNA): TGTGCCAGCAGCCCCCAGTTAGCGGGGAACACTGAAGCTTTCTTT. The encoded protein is CASSPQLAGNTEAFF.

This rearrangement joins TRBV7-6 to TRBJ2-1; TRBD1 agrees at 8 bases. This CDR3 region has 16 residues. V dropped 5 bases and J dropped 0; count of bases not matched to a gene: 6. From germline, CDR1 is SGHVS and CDR2 FNYEAQ. DNA for the CDR3: TGTGCCAGCAGCATCAGGACAGGGAGCTCCTACAATGAGCAGTTCTTC. Amino acid sequence: CASSIRTGSSYNEQFF.

The chain couples TRBV25-1 to TRBJ2-2; 15 bases match TRBD2. CDR1 is MGHDK and CDR2 is SYGVNS in the germline V gene. V lost 6 bases and J lost 5; bases outside the gene matches: 4. CDR3 size: 16 residues. The CDR3 protein is CASRGLAGGGTGELFF. The CDR3 DNA reads as TGTGCCAGCAGGGGACTAGCGGGAGGCGGAACCGGGGAGCTGTTTTTT.

Only a few counts were recorded for this clone. This sequence joins TRBV28 and TRBJ2-7; the D is unclear. The ends were cut back, 7 bases at V and 4 bases at J, with 11 bases in the middle. The CDR3 runs to 12 residues. CDR1 is MDHEN and CDR2 is SYDVKM in the germline V gene. This chain's CDR3 is CASTIATYEQYF. The CDR3 DNA reads as TGTGCCAGCACCATCGCCACTTACGAGCAGTACTTC.